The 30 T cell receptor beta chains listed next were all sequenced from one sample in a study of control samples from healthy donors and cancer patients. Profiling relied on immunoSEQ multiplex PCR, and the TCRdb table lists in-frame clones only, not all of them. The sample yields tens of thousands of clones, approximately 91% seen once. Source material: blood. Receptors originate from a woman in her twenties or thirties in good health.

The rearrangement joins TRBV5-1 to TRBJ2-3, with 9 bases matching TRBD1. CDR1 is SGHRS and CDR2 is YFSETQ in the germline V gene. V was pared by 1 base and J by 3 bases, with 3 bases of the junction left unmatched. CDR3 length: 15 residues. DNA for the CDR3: TGCGCCAGCAGCTTGCTGGACAGGGGAACAGATACGCAGTATTTT. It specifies CASSLLDRGTDTQYF.

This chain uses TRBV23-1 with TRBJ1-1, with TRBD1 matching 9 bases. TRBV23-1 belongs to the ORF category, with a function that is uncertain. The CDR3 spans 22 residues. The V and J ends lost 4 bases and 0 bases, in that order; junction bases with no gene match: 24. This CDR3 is CASSPPVSHRGTGRLMNTEAFF. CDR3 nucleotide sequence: TGCGCCAGCAGTCCCCCGGTCAGTCACAGGGGGACAGGGCGCCTAATGAACACTGAAGCTTTCTTT.

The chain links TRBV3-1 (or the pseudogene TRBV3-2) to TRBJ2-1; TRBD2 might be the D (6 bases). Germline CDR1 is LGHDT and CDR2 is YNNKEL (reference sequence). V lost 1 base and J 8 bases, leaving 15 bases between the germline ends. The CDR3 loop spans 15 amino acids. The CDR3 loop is CASSQVGGSRHEQFF. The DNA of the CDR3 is TGTGCCAGCAGCCAAGTTGGGGGGAGCAGGCATGAGCAGTTCTTC.

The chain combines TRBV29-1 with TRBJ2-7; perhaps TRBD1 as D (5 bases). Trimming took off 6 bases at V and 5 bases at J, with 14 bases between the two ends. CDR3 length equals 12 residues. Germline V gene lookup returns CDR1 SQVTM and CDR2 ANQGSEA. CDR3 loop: CSVQTEDNEQYF. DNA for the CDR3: TGCAGCGTACAGACAGAGGACAACGAGCAGTACTTC.

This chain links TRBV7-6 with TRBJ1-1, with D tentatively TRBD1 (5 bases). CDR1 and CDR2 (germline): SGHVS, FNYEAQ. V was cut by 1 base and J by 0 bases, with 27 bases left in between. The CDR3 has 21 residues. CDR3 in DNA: TGTGCCAGCAGCTTAGGTGTGTGGGAAAGGGGCGCGAATACCCTGAACACTGAAGCTTTCTTT. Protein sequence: CASSLGVWERGANTLNTEAFF.

CDR3 amino acids: CASSGPLSSYEQYF. The CDR3 DNA reads TGTGCCAGCAGTGGACCACTTAGCTCCTACGAGCAGTACTTC. The chain has TRBV7-2 and TRBJ2-7, with D unresolved. The CDR3 extends over 14 amino acids. Per germline, CDR1 SGHTA and CDR2 FQGNSA. V gave up 6 bases and J gave up 0 bases, with 12 bases separating them.

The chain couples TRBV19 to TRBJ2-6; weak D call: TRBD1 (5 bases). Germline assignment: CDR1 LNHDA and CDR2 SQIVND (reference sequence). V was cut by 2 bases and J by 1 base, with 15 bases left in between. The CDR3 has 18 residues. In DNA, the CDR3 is TGTGCCAGTAGTATAAGAAGGGGTGGATTTTCTGGGGCCAACGTCCTGACTTTC. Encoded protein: CASSIRRGGFSGANVLTF.

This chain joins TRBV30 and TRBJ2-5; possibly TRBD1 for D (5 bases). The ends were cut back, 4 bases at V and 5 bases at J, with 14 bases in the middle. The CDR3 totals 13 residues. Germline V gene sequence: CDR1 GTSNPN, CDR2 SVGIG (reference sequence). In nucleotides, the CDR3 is TGTGCCTGGAAAAGACAGCCCGCCGAGACCCAGTACTTC. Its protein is CAWKRQPAETQYF.

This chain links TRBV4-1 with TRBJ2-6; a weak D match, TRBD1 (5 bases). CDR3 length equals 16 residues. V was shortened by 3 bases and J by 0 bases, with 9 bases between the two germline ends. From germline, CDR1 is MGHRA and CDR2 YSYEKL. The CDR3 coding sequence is TGCGCCAGCAGCCAGACAGCAAGCTCTGGGGCCAACGTCCTGACTTTC. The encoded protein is CASSQTASSGANVLTF.

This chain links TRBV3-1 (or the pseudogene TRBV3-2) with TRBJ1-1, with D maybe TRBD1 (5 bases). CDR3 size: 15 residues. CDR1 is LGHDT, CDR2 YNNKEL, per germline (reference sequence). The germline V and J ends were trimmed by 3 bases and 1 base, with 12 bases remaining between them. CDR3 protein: CASSHGAAQNTEAFF. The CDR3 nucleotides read TGTGCCAGCAGCCATGGGGCAGCTCAGAACACTGAAGCTTTCTTT.

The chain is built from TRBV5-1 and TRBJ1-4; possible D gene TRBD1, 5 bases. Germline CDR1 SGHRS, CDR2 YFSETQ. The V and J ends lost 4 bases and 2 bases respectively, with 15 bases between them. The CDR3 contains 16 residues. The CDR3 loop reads CASSQGTGGTNEKLFF. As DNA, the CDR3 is TGCGCCAGCAGCCAGGGAACCGGGGGTACTAATGAAAAACTGTTTTTT.

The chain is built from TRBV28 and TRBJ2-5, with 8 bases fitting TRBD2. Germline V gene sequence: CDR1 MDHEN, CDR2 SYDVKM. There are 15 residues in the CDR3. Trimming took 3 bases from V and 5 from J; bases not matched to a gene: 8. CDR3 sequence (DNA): TGTGCCAGCAGTTTGCCGCGGGGGGCCGGGGAGACCCAGTACTTC. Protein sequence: CASSLPRGAGETQYF.

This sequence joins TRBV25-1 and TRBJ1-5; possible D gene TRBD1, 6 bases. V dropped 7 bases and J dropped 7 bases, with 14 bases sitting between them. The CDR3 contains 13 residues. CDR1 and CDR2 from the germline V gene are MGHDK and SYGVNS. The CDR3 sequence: CASIGGGGQPQHF. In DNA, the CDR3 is TGTGCCAGCATCGGAGGGGGGGGACAGCCCCAGCATTTT.

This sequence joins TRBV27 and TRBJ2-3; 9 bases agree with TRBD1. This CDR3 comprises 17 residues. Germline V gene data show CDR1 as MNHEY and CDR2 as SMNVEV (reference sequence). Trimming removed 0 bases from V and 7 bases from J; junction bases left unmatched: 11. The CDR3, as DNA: TGTGCCAGCAGTTTATCGGGGTACCGGGACAGGGTGCATACGCAGTATTTT. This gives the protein CASSLSGYRDRVHTQYF.

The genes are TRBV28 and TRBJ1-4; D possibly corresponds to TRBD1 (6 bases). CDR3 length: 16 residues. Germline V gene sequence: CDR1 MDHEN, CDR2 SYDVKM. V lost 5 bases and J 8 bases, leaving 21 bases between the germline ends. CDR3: CASSGRGGQGREKLFF. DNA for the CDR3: TGTGCCAGCAGTGGAAGGGGGGGGCAAGGGAGGGAAAAACTGTTTTTT. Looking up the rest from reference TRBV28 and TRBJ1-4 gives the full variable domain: DVKVTQSSRYLVKRTGEKVFLECVQDMDHENMFWYRQDPGLGLRLIYFSYDVKMKEKGDIPEGYSVSREKKERFSLILESASTNQTSMYLCASSGRGGQGREKLFFGSGTQLSVL.

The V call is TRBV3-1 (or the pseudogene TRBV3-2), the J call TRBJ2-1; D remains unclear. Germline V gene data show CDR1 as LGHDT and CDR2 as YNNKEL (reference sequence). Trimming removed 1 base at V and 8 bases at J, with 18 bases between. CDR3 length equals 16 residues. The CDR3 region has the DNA TGTGCCAGCAGCCAAGGGCAAGCGCGAATTAACCATGAGCAGTTCTTC. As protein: CASSQGQARINHEQFF.

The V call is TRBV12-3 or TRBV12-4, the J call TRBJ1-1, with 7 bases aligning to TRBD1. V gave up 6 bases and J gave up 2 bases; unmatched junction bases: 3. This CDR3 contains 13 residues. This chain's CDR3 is CASRDRKNTEAFF. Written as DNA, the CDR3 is TGTGCCAGCAGGGACAGGAAAAACACTGAAGCTTTCTTT.

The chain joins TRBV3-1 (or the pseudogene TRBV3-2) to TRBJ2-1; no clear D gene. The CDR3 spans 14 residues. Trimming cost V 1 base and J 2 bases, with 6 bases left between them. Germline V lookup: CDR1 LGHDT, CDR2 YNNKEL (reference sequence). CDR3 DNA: TGTGCCAGCAGCCAAGGATTACCCTACAATGAGCAGTTCTTC. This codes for CASSQGLPYNEQFF.

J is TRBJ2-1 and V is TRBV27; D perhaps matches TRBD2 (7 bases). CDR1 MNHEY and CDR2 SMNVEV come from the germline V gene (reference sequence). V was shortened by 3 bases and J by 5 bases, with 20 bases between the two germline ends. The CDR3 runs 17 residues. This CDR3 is CASSFPRGGGLHNEQFF. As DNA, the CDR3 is TGTGCCAGCAGTTTTCCCCGGGGAGGGGGGCTACACAATGAGCAGTTCTTC.

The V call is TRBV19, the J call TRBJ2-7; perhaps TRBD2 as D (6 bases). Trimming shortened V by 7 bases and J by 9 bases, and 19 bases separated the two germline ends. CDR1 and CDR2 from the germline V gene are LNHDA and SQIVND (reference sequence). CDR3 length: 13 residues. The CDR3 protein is CASTTGGTSSQYF. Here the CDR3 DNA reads TGTGCCAGTACCACCGGGGGAACTAGTTCGCAGTACTTC.

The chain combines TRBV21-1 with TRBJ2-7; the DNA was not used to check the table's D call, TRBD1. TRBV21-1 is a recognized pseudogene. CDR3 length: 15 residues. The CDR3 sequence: CASSKAQTPTYEQYF. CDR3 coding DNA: TGTGCCAGCAGCAAAGCTCAGACACCGACCTACGAGCAGTACTTC.

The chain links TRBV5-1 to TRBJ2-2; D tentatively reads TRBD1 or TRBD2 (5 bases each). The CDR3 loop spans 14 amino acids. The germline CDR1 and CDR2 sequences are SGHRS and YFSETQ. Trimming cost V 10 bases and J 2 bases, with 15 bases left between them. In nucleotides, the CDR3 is TGCGCCTCAAGGACGGGACCTAACACCGGGGAGCTGTTTTTT. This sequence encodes CASRTGPNTGELFF.

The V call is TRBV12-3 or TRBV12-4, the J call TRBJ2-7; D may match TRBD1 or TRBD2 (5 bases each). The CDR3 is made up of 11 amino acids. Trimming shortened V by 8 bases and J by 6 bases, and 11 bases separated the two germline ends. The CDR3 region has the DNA TGTGCCAGCCTGGGGGTCCGCGAGCAGTACTTC. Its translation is CASLGVREQYF.

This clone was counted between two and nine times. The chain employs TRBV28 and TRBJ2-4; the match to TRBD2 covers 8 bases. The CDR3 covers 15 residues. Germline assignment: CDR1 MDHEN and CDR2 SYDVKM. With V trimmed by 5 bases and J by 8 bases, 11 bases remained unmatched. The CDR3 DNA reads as TGTGCCAGCAGTCCCTCCGGGGGGGCGGGGGACATTCAGTACTTC. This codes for CASSPSGGAGDIQYF.

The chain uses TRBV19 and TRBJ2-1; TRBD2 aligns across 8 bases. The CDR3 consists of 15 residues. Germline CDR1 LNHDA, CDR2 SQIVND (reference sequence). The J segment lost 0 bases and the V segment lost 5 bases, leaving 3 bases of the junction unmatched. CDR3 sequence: CASSGAGGSYNEQFF. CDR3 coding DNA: TGTGCCAGTAGTGGGGCGGGGGGCTCCTACAATGAGCAGTTCTTC. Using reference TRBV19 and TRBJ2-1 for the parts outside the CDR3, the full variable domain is DGGITQSPKYLFRKEGQNVTLSCEQNLNHDAMYWYRQDPGQGLRLIYYSQIVNDFQKGDIAEGYSVSREKKESFPLTVTSAQKNPTAFYLCASSGAGGSYNEQFFGPGTRLTVL.

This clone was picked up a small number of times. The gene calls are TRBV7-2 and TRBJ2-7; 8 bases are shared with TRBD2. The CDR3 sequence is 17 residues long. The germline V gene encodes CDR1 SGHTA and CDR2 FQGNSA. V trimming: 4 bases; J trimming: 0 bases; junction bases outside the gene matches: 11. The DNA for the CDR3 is TGTGCCAGCAGCTCCACGGGGCTAGCGGGCCACTCCTACGAGCAGTACTTC. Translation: CASSSTGLAGHSYEQYF.

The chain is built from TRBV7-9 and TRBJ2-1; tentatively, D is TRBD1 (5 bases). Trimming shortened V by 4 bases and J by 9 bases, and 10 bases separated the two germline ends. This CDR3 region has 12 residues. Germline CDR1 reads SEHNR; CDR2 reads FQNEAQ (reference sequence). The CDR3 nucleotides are TGTGCCAGCAGCTCGGCAGGGCTTGAGCAGTTCTTC. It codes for CASSSAGLEQFF.

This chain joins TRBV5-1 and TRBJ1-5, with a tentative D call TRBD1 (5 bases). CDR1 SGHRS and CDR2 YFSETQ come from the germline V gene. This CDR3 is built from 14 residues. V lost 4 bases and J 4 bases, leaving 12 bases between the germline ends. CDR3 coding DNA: TGCGCCAGCAGCCCGGGACTGGCAAATCAGCCCCAGCATTTT. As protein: CASSPGLANQPQHF. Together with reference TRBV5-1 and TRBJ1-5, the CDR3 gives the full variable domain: KAGVTQTPRYLIKTRGQQVTLSCSPISGHRSVSWYQQTPGQGLQFLFEYFSETQRNKGNFPGRFSGRQFSNSRSEMNVSTLELGDSALYLCASSPGLANQPQHFGDGTRLSIL.

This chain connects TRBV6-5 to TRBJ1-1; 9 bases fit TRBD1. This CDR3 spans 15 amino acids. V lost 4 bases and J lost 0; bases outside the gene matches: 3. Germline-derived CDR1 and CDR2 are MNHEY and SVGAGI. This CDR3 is CASSSDRGVNTEAFF. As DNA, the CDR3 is TGTGCCAGCAGTTCAGACAGGGGGGTGAACACTGAAGCTTTCTTT.

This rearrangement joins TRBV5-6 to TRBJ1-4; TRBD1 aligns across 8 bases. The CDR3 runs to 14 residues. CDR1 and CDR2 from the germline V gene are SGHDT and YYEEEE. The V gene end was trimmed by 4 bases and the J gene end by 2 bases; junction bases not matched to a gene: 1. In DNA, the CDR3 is TGTGCCAGCAGCCGGACAGGGACTAATGAAAAACTGTTTTTT. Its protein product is CASSRTGTNEKLFF.